The clone carrying this T cell receptor (beta chain) was recorded a few times. Its antigen is still unknown. The repertoire came from unfractionated whole blood and reflected all unsorted peripheral T cells. This sample is drawn from a study of HIV-infected patients and healthy controls. V was shortened by 2 bases and J by 4 bases, with 11 bases between the two germline ends. The V gene's germline CDR1 is SGHAT and CDR2 FQDESV (reference sequence). This CDR3 comprises 14 residues. Around 530 ng RNA was reverse transcribed with alpha and beta constant-region primers. Each of the alpha and beta chains got its own library through chain-specific third strand synthesis with indices. TCRdb called the 5' RACE reads again in MiXCR, with one record for every CDR3 protein. The table shows around 7,800 distinct CDR3 sequences, with about 6.3% occurring only once. Overall study findings and caveats: Healthy controls carried many MAIT alpha-chain CDR3s, while HIV+ repertoires had few.

This sequence was found in an adult with HIV infection. The V call is TRBV11-1, the J call TRBJ1-1, with D perhaps TRBD1 (5 bases). The sequenced sample was blood, obtained before antiretroviral therapy. The CDR3: CASSLRAGFTEAFF. The CDR3 coding sequence is TGTGCCAGCAGCTTAAGGGCAGGGTTCACTGAAGCTTTCTTT.